Listed below are T cell receptor beta chains from one sample, sequenced in a study of blood T cells in healthy people across ages. TCRdb fed the 5' RACE reads into MiXCR, producing one record per CDR3 protein. The repertoire holds 750,000 to 850,000 distinct CDR3 sequences, with roughly 25% as singletons. These same records also appear under a second study, on T cells of mothers and their children.

The sample consisted of blood. The source is a boy between 5 and 17 years old in good health. The CDR3 runs from the conserved cysteine through the conserved F or W. D genes are given only for firm matches. Some rows mark clone size as missing; the rest say once, few, many or name a class of expanded clone.

>TRBJ1-2|TRBV12-5|-|-
TGTGCTAGTGGTTTGCCCCGGCGGACAGATAACTATGGCTACACCTTC
CASGLPRRTDNYGYTF
>TRBJ2-1|TRBV6-6|TRBD2|-
TGTGCCAGCACCTGGGCCGGGACTAGCGGGTTCAATGAGCAGTTCTTC
CASTWAGTSGFNEQFF
>TRBJ1-2|TRBV20-1|-|-
TGCAGTGCTAGGGAGGGGGGGGCCCCCTCTAACTATGGCTACACCTTC
CSAREGGAPSNYGYTF
>TRBJ2-5|TRBV7-9|TRBD1|-
TGTGCCAGCAGCTTATCGGGACAGATACAAGAGACCCAGTACTTC
CASSLSGQIQETQYF
>TRBJ2-5|TRBV5-1|-|-
TGCGCCAGCAGCTTGGTCGCGGGAAACCGAGAGACCCAGTACTTC
CASSLVAGNRETQYF
>TRBJ2-7|TRBV5-6|-|-
TGTGCCAGCAGCGGGTGGGGGTCAGGCTCCTACGAGCAGTACTTC
CASSGWGSGSYEQYF
>TRBJ1-1|TRBV13|TRBD1|-
TGTGCCAGCAGCTTATTTGACAGGGGGAACACTGAAGCTTTCTTT
CASSLFDRGNTEAFF
>TRBJ2-7|TRBV7-8|TRBD2|-
TGTGCCAGCAGCCCCGGCTGGCCAGCGGGGGGGGATACCTACGAGCAGTACTTC
CASSPGWPAGGDTYEQYF
>TRBJ1-5|TRBV7-2|-|-
TGTGCCAGCAGCGTGGACAGTGTCGGGGGGAATCAGCCCCAGCATTTT
CASSVDSVGGNQPQHF
>TRBJ1-2|TRBV20-1|-|few
TGCAGTGCCAAGCGGACAGCCCAGAGTGGCTACACCTTC
CSAKRTAQSGYTF
>TRBJ1-4|TRBV12-3/TRBV12-4|TRBD1|-
TGTGCCAGCAGATTTGCCCGGGACAGCGGTTACGCAACTAATGAAAAACTGTTTTTT
CASRFARDSGYATNEKLFF
>TRBJ2-5|TRBV6-6|-|many
TGTGCCAGCAGTTACTTGCAAGAGACCCAGTACTTC
CASSYLQETQYF
>TRBJ1-4|TRBV20-1|TRBD1|few
TGCAGTGCAAGGACAGGGGACCCCTCTAATGAAAAACTGTTTTTT
CSARTGDPSNEKLFF
>TRBJ2-3|TRBV24-1|-|few
TGTGCCACCAGTGATCCCCGGGGTCGAAGCGGGTTCACAGATACGCAGTATTTT
CATSDPRGRSGFTDTQYF
>TRBJ1-4|TRBV14|-|-
TGTGCCAGCAGCCAAGTAGTCCAAGTACTAGGGAATCGTATGAATGAAAAACTGTTTTTT
CASSQVVQVLGNRMNEKLFF
>TRBJ1-5|TRBV19|-|-
TGTGCCAGTAGTACCGATAGTCGGGGCCCGCAGCATTTT
CASSTDSRGPQHF
>TRBJ2-1|TRBV29-1|-|-
TGCAGCGTTGAAGGGACATCCCTCTCCTACAATGAGCAGTTCTTC
CSVEGTSLSYNEQFF
>TRBJ2-5|TRBV20-1|-|few
TGCAGTGCTTATGTGAGGGAATGGTACCAAGAGACCCAGTACTTC
CSAYVREWYQETQYF
>TRBJ1-1|TRBV7-9|-|few
TGTGCCAGCAACCCTCTAATAGTACAGGGATTGAACACTGAAGCTTTCTTT
CASNPLIVQGLNTEAFF
>TRBJ2-1|TRBV20-1|-|-
TGCAGTGCCGGGGGCCACAATGAGCAGTTCTTC
CSAGGHNEQFF
>TRBJ2-7|TRBV29-1|TRBD2|-
TGCAGCGTGACTGGTAGCGGGAACTACGAGCAGTACTTC
CSVTGSGNYEQYF
>TRBJ2-7|TRBV25-1|-|few
TGTGCCAGCAGTGGCAGGATTGGACCTATCCGCGAGCAGTACTTC
CASSGRIGPIREQYF
>TRBJ2-7|TRBV20-1|TRBD2|many
TGCAGTGCTAGAGACGGCGGGAGTTATTCCTACGAGCAGTACTTC
CSARDGGSYSYEQYF
>TRBJ2-1|TRBV14|TRBD1|-
TGTGCCAGCAGCCAGCAGGACAGGTTGCATGAGCAGTTCTTC
CASSQQDRLHEQFF
>TRBJ2-7|TRBV28|TRBD2|-
TGTGCCAGCAGTCAACCGGGACTAGCCTACGAGCAGTACTTC
CASSQPGLAYEQYF
>TRBJ2-1|TRBV6-2/TRBV6-3|-|-
TGTGCCAGCACTCAATCGTACTACAATGAGCAGTTCTTC
CASTQSYYNEQFF
>TRBJ1-1|TRBV29-1|-|few
TGCAGCGTTGAATTACCCCCGAACACTGAAGCTTTCTTT
CSVELPPNTEAFF
>TRBJ2-3|TRBV7-3|TRBD2|-
TGTGCCAGCAGCTTATTGCGGGGGGCGGGTGATACGCAGTATTTT
CASSLLRGAGDTQYF
>TRBJ2-5|TRBV6-6|-|-
TGTGCCTGCAGTTACTCTGGTACGGGGGGCGAGACCCAGTACTTC
CACSYSGTGGETQYF
>TRBJ2-1|TRBV24-1|-|-
TGTGCCACCGTATCGGCATATCGTAATGAGCAGTTCTTC
CATVSAYRNEQFF
>TRBJ1-5|TRBV6-2/TRBV6-3|-|few
TGTGCCAGCAGTTACTCGATATCGTCAGGGGACCCAAATCAGCCCCAGCACTTT
CASSYSISSGDPNQPQHF
>TRBJ1-4|TRBV12-3/TRBV12-4|-|-
TGTGCCAGCAGTTTTTCGACAGAAAAACTGTTTTTT
CASSFSTEKLFF
>TRBJ1-6|TRBV4-2|-|-
TGTGCCAGCAGCCAAGATCGAGCGAGCTCACCCCTCCACTTT
CASSQDRASSPLHF
>TRBJ2-1|TRBV20-1|TRBD1|-
TGCAGTGCTAGAGACCCGAGACAGGGCTTAGATGAGCAGTTCTTC
CSARDPRQGLDEQFF
>TRBJ2-5|TRBV7-2|TRBD1|-
TGTGCCAGCAGCTCCAGGACAGGGGGTTCTGAGACCCAGTACTTC
CASSSRTGGSETQYF
>TRBJ1-2|TRBV7-2|-|-
TGTGCCAGCAGCTCTACAGGAGAGTCGAACTATGGCTACACCTTC
CASSSTGESNYGYTF
>TRBJ2-5|TRBV7-2|-|few
TGTGCCAGCAGCTCCTCCCGACTAGGTTGGTTGTGGTTCTTC
CASSSSRLGWLWFF